The present entry profiles one T cell receptor beta chain with its context. What it recognizes is unknown. The data are from a study of T cells in narcolepsy. Overall study context: Donors had narcolepsy type 1 or type 2, or were healthy controls.

The study, taken as a whole, reports: Reportedly, autoreactive clonotypes were serially detected in patients' blood but not controls'.

Data came from immunoSEQ multiplex PCR; TCRdb stores just in-frame clones and leaves some out. The repertoire holds 25,000 to 35,000 clones, over 75% seen once, with over 0.9% in the top ten. The TCR sequence derives from a human donor with narcolepsy. The sample taken for sequencing was CD45RA- memory CD4+ T cells from PBMCs.

The CDR3 loop reads CASHRAGYYEQYF. The DNA of the CDR3 is TGTGCCAGCCACCGAGCTGGGTACTACGAGCAGTACTTC. The chain uses TRBV5-4 and TRBJ2-7, with D unresolved. Trimming shortened V by 7 bases and J by 3 bases, and 14 bases separated the two germline ends. This CDR3 is built from 13 residues. Germline V gene lookup returns CDR1 SGHNT and CDR2 YYREEE (reference sequence).